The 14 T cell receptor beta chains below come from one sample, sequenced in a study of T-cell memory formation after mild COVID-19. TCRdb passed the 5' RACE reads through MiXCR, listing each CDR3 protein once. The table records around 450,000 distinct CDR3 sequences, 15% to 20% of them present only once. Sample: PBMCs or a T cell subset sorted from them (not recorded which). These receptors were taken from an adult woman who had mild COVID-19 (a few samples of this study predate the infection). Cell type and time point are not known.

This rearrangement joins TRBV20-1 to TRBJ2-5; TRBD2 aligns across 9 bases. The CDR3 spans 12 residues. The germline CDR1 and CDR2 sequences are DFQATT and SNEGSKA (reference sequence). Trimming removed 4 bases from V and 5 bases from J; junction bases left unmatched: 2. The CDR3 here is CSAMSGRETQYF. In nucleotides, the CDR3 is TGCAGTGCTATGAGCGGGAGGGAGACCCAGTACTTC.

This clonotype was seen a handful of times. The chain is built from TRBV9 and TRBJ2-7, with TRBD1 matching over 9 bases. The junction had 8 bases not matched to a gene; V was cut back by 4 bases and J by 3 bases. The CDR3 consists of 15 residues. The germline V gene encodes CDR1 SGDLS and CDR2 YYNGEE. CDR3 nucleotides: TGTGCCAGCAGCCCCAAGGGACAGGGATACTACGAGCAGTACTTC. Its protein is CASSPKGQGYYEQYF.

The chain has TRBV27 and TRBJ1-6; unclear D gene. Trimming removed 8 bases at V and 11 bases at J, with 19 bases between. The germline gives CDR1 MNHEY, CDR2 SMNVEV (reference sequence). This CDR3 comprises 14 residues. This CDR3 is CASFISQKKPPLHF. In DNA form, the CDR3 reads TGTGCCAGCTTTATTTCACAGAAAAAGCCACCCCTCCACTTT.

The CDR3 DNA sequence: TGTGCCAGCAGAACGGACGGATCCTACGAGCAGTACTTC. Translation: CASRTDGSYEQYF. The gene calls are TRBV2 and TRBJ2-7, with unresolved D. Germline values: CDR1 SNHLY, CDR2 FYNNEI. The CDR3 covers 13 residues. V shed 6 bases and J shed 1 base, with 10 bases lying between them.

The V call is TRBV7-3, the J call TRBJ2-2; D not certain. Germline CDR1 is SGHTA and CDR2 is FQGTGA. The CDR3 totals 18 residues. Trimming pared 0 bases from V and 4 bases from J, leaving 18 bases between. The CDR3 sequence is CASSLTVGPPTVTGELFF. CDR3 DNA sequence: TGTGCCAGCAGCTTAACGGTTGGCCCGCCTACGGTCACCGGGGAGCTGTTTTTT.

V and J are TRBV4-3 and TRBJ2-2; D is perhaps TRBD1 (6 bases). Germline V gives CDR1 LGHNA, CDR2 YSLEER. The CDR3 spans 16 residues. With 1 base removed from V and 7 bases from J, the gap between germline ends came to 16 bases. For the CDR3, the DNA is TGCGCCAGCAGCCAAGTCCCCCAGGGGATCAGCGGGGAGCTGTTTTTT. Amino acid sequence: CASSQVPQGISGELFF.

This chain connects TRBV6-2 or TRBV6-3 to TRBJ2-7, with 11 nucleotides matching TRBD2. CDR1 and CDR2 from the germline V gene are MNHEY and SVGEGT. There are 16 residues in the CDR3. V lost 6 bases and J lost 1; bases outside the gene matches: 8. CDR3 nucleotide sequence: TGTGCCAGCAGACCCCCCCGGACTAGCGGGTCCTACGAGCAGTACTTC. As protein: CASRPPRTSGSYEQYF.

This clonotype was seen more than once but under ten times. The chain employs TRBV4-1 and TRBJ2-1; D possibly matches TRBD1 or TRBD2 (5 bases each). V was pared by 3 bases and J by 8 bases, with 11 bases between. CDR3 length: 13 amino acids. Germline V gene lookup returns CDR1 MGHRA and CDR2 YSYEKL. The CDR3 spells CASSHPGTHEQFF. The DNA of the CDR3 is TGCGCCAGCAGCCACCCCGGGACGCATGAGCAGTTCTTC.

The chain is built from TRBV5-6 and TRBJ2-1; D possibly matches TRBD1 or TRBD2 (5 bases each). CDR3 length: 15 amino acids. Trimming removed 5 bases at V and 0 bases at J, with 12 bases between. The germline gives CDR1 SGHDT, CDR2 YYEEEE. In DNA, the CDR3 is TGTGCCAGCAGTTCGGGACGGGTCTCCTACAATGAGCAGTTCTTC. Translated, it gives CASSSGRVSYNEQFF.

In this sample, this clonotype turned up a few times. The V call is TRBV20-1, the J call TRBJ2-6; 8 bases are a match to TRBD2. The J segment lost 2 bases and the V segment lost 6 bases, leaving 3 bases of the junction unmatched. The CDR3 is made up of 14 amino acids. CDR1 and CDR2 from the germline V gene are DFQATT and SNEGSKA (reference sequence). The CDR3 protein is CSAPGGAGANVLTF. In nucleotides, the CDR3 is TGCAGTGCCCCGGGGGGGGCTGGGGCCAACGTCCTGACTTTC.

The CDR3 here is CASSRIAGGLRELFF. The DNA for the CDR3 is TGCGCCAGCAGCCGAATAGCGGGGGGGCTGAGGGAGCTGTTTTTT. V and J are TRBV4-1 and TRBJ2-2; 11 bases align to TRBD2. The trim removed 4 bases at V and 9 bases at J, leaving 7 bases unmatched. Germline V CDR1 and CDR2: MGHRA, YSYEKL. This CDR3 has 15 residues.

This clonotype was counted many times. The DNA for the CDR3 is TGTGCCAGCAGCCGACTAGCGGGAGGGCCAAGCTCCTACAATGAGCAGTTCTTC. Translation gives CASSRLAGGPSSYNEQFF. This sequence joins TRBV13 and TRBJ2-1; 14 nucleotides line up with TRBD2. J gave up 0 bases and V 5 bases, and 6 bases lay outside the gene matches. The CDR3 contains 18 residues. CDR1 is PRHDT and CDR2 is FYEKMQ in the germline V gene (reference sequence). Variable domain in full (rest from reference TRBV13 and TRBJ2-1): AAGVIQSPRHLIKEKRETATLKCYPIPRHDTVYWYQQGPGQDPQFLISFYEKMQSDKGSIPDRFSAQQFSDYHSELNMSSLELGDSALYFCASSRLAGGPSSYNEQFFGPGTRLTVL.

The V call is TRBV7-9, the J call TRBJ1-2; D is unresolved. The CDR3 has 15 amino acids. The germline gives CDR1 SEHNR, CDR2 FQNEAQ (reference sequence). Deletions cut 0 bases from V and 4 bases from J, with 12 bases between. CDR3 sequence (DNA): TGTGCCAGCAGCTTAGCTCTCAGTATAGGCTATGGCTACACCTTC. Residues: CASSLALSIGYGYTF.

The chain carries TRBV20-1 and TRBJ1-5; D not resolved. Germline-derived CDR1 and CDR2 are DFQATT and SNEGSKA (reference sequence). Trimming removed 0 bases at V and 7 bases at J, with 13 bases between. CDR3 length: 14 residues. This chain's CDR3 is CSARDREGWQPQHF. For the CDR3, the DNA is TGCAGTGCTAGAGATCGGGAGGGTTGGCAGCCCCAGCATTTT.